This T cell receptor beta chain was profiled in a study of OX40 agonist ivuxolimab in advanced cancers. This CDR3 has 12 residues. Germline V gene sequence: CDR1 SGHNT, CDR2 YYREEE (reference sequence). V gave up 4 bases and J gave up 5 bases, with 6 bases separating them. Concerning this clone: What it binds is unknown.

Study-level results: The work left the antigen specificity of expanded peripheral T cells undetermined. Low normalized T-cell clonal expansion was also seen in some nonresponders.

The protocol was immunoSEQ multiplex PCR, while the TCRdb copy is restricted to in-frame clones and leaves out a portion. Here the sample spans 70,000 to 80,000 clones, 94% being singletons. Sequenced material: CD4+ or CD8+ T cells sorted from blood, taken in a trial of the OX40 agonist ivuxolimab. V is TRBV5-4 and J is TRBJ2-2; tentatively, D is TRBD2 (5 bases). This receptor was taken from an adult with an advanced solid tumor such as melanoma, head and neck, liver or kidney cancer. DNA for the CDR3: TGTGCCAGCAGCCGGGAAACCGGGGAGCTGTTTTTT. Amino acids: CASSRETGELFF.